This T cell receptor beta chain was sequenced in a study of blood T cell repertoires in COVID-19. Overall study: Researchers got acute and convalescent COVID-19 samples from the United States, Italy and Spain. Sources were T cells, B-cell-depleted T cells, or PBMCs; the material itself was cDNA or gDNA.

Trimming cost V 3 bases and J 6 bases; bases outside gene matches: 13. CDR3 length equals 16 residues. Germline V CDR1 and CDR2: MGHRA, YSYEKL. Authors' data handling: Reference gene primer amplification gave nucleated cell count estimates. Some clones are missing from TCRdb's copy, which holds only in-frame ones; the method was immunoSEQ multiplex PCR. D and trimming were read from the DNA, whereas the V and J calls and clone size are those reported in that table. The data hold 300,000 or so clones, with over 75% observed a single time. This clone was recorded a few times. V and J are TRBV4-1 and TRBJ2-7, with 8 bases aligning to TRBD1. The source material was peripheral blood. The receptor's source is a man over 45 with active or convalescent COVID-19. This chain's CDR3 is CASSQVAGTGYFEQYF. CDR3 in DNA: TGCGCCAGCAGCCAGGTAGCCGGGACAGGATATTTCGAGCAGTACTTC.